This T cell receptor (beta chain) was sequenced in a study of OX40 agonist ivuxolimab in advanced cancers. With 0 bases removed from V and 2 bases from J, the gap between germline ends came to 14 bases. Germline loops: CDR1 MGHRA, CDR2 YSYEKL. The CDR3 consists of 16 residues. Profiled with immunoSEQ multiplex PCR; TCRdb holds only in-frame clones, not every one. Here the sample spans some 19,000 clones, about 89% being singletons. Study findings and constraints: Expanded clones tended on average to be more numerous among CD8+ T cells than CD4+.

Points on this clone: The antigen is undetermined.

Here the sequenced sample was CD4+ or CD8+ T cells sorted from blood, taken in a trial of the OX40 agonist ivuxolimab. This TCR came from an adult with an advanced solid tumor such as melanoma, head and neck, liver or kidney cancer. The rearrangement uses TRBV4-1 and TRBJ2-7; possibly TRBD2 for D (6 bases). For the CDR3, the DNA is TGCGCCAGCAGCCAAGATCAGCGGGCCCATACCTACGAGCAGTACTTC. Protein: CASSQDQRAHTYEQYF.